Detailed here is one T cell receptor (beta chain). The antigen is unknown. This sample was taken from a study of T cell responses to AZD1222 COVID-19 vaccine. Study as a whole: Second doses at about 4 or about 12 weeks were pooled. General study results and limits: Reports indicate that nearly half of spike-specific TCRs are directed at unmutated variant regions. AZD1222 recipients seropositive at baseline numbered only six or seven. Repertoire sampling was restricted to post-peak T cell response timepoints.

Germline CDR1 is SEHNR and CDR2 is FQNEAQ (reference sequence). V gave up 6 bases and J gave up 2 bases, with 4 bases separating them. This CDR3 spans 12 amino acids. The data were produced by immunoSEQ multiplex PCR, yet TCRdb's version contains in-frame clones alone and is incomplete. This sample has more than 150,000 clones, with roughly 90% found just once. The chain joins TRBV7-9 to TRBJ1-4; the D is unclear. The source is an adult in good health. The sample consisted of peripheral blood, taken on day 0 of AZD1222 vaccination. CDR3 DNA sequence: TGTGCCAGCAGGCGGACTAATGAAAAACTGTTTTTT. Protein sequence: CASRRTNEKLFF.